This section outlines one TCR beta chain sequence together with its context. What it recognizes is unknown. Germline CDR1 is SEHNR and CDR2 is FQNEAQ (reference sequence). This CDR3 is 14 amino acids long. V was pared by 5 bases and J by 4 bases, with 3 bases of the junction left unmatched. These data belong to a study of breast tumors, draining lymph nodes, adjacent tissues. Notes on the study in general: Tumor TCR diversity was below lymph nodes but above nontumor tissue. Luminal-like breast cancer showed significantly greater tumor-nontumor repertoire similarity than basal-like breast cancer did. Most tumor T cells seemingly derive from lymph node, then expand in tumor.

One entry per CDR3 protein results from TCRdb running MiXCR on the multiplex PCR reads. The sample carries more than 50,000 distinct CDR3 sequences, approximately 40% recorded once. The chain recombines TRBV7-9 with TRBJ1-5; the match to TRBD1 covers 9 bases. The clonotype was recovered from a female donor with breast cancer. Some clones in this sample may be carry-over from other donors' samples. Sequences were obtained from breast tumor tissue. The CDR3 region is CASSAGTGNQPQHF. The CDR3 DNA reads as TGTGCCAGCAGCGCCGGGACAGGGAATCAGCCCCAGCATTTT.